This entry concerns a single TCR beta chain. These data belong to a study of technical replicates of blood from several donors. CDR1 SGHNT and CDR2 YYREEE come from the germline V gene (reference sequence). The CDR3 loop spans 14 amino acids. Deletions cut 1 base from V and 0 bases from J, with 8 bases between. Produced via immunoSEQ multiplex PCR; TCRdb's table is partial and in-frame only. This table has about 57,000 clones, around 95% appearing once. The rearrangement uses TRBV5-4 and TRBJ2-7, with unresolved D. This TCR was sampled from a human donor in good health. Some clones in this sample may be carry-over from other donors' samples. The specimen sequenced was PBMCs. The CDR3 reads CASSLSASSYEQYF. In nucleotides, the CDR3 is TGTGCCAGCAGCTTGTCGGCTAGCTCCTACGAGCAGTACTTC.